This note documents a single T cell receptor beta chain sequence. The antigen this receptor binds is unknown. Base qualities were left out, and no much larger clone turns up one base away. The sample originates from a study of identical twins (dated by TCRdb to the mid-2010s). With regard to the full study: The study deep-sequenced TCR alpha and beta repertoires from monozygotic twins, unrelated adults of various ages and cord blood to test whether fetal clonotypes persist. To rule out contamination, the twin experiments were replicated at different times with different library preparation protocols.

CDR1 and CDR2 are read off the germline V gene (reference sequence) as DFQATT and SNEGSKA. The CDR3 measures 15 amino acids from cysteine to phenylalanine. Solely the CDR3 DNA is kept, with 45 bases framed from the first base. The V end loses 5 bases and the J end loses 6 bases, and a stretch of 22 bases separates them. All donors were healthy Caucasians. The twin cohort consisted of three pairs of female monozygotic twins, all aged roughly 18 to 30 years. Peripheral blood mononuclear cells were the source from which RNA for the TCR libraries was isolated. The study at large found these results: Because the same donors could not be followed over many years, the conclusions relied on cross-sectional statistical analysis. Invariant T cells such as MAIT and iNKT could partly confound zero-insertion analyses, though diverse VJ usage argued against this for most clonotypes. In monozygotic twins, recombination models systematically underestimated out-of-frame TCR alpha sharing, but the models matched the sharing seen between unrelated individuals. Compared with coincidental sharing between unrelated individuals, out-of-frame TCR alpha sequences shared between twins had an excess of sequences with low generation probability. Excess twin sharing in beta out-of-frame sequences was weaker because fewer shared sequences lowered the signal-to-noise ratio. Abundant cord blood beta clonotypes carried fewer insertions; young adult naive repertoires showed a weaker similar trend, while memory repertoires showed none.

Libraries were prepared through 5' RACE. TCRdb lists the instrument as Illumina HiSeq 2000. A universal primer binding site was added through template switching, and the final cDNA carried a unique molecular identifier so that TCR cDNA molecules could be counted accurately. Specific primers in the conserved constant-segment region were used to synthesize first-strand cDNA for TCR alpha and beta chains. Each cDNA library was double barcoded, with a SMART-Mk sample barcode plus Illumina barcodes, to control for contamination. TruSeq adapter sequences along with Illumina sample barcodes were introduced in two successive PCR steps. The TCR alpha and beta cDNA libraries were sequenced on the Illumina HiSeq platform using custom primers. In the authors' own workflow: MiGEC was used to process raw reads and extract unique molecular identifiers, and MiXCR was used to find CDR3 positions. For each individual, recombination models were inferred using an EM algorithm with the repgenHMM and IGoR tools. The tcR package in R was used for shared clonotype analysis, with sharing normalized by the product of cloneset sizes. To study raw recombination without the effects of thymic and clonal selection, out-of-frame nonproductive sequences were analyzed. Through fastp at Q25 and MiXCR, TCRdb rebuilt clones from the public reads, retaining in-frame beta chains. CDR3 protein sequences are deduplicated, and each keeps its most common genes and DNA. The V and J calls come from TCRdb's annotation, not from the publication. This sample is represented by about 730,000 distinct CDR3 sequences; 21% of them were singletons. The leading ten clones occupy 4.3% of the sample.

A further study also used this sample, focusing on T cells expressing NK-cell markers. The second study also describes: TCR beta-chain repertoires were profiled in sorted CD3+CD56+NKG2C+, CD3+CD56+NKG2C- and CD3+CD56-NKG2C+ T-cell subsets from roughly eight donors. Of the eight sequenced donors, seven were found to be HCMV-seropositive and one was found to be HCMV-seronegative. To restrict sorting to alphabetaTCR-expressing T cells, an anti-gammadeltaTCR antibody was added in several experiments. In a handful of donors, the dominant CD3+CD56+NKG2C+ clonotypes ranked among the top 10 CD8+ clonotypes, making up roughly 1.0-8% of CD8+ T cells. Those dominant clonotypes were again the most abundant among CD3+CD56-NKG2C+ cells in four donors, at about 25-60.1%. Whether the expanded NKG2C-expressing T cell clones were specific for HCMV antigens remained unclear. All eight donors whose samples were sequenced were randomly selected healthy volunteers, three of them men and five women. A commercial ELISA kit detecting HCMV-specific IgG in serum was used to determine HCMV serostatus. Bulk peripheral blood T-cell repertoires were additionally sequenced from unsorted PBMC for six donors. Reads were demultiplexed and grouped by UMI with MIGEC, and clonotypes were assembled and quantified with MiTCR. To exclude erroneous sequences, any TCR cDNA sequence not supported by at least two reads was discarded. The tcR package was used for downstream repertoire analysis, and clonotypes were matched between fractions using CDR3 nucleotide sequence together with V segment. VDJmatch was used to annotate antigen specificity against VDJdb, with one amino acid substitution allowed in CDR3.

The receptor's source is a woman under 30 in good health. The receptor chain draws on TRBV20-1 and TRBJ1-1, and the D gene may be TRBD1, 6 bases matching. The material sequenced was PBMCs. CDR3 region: CSAEQSLTGYPEAFF. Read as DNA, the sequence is TGCAGTGCTGAACAATCACTCACAGGGTACCCTGAAGCTTTCTTT.